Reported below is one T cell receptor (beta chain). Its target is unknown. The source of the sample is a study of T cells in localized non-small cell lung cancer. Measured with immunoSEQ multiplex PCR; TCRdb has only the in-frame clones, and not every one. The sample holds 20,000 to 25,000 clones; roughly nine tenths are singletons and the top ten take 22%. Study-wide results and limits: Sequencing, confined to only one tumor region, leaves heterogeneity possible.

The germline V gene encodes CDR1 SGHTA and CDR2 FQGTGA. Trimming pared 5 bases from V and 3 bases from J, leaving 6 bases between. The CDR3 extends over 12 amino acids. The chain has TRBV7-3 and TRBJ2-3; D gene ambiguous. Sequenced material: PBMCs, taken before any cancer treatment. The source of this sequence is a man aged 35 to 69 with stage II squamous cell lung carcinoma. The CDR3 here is CASSLDTDTQYF. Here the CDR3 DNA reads TGTGCCAGCAGCCTCGATACAGATACGCAGTATTTT.